This is a list of T cell receptor beta chains from one sample in a study of neoadjuvant anti-PD-1 for oral cavity cancer. TCRdb's table, derived via immunoSEQ multiplex PCR, lists solely in-frame clones and lacks some. The table shows approximately 15,000 clones, with about four fifths occurring only once. The starting material was PBMCs, obtained after nivolumab (anti-PD-1) treatment. The source of these receptors is a person aged 35 to 85 with oral cavity squamous cell carcinoma. CDR3s include the opening cysteine and the closing phenylalanine or tryptophan. The D gene is left open where the match is weak.

v_gene	d_gene	j_gene	CDR3aa	CDR3nt
TRBV5-1	-	TRBJ2-5	CASSFLGETQYF	TGCGCCAGCAGCTTCTTGGGAGAGACCCAGTACTTC
TRBV7-6	TRBD1	TRBJ2-5	CASSLGDRGLAGTETQYF	TGTGCCAGCAGCTTAGGGGACAGGGGGCTAGCGGGAACAGAGACCCAGTACTTC
TRBV27	-	TRBJ2-2	CASSLGYTGELFF	TGTGCCAGCAGTTTGGGGTACACCGGGGAGCTGTTTTTT
TRBV7-9	-	TRBJ2-1	CASSLGNPGYNEQFF	TGTGCCAGCAGCTTAGGCAACCCGGGCTACAATGAGCAGTTCTTC
TRBV7-9	TRBD1	TRBJ1-4	CASSLGVTGGLDEKLFF	TGTGCCAGCAGCTTAGGGGTGACAGGGGGCTTAGATGAAAAACTGTTTTTT
TRBV5-1	-	TRBJ2-6	CASSIDKNSGANVLTF	TGCGCCAGCAGCATAGACAAAAACTCTGGGGCCAACGTCCTGACTTTC
TRBV27	TRBD1	TRBJ1-2	CASRGQGITGYTF	TGTGCCAGCAGAGGACAGGGAATCACTGGCTACACCTTC
TRBV5-8	-	TRBJ1-3	CASSLNLVSGNTIYF	TGTGCCAGCAGCTTAAATCTGGTCTCTGGAAACACCATATATTTT
TRBV28	-	TRBJ1-1	CASSRHLNTEAFF	TGTGCCAGCAGTCGGCACCTGAACACTGAAGCTTTCTTT
TRBV28	-	TRBJ2-5	CASSESGETQYF	TGTGCCAGCAGTGAGTCGGGGGAGACCCAGTACTTC
TRBV5-8	TRBD1	TRBJ1-5	CASSMDRGNQPQHF	TGTGCCAGCAGCATGGACAGGGGCAATCAGCCCCAGCATTTT
TRBV6-5	-	TRBJ1-2	CASSYGDTRGGYTF	TGTGCCAGCAGTTATGGGGACACAAGGGGTGGCTACACCTTC
TRBV10-3	TRBD1	TRBJ2-7	CAISDTGVSYEQYF	TGTGCCATCAGTGATACAGGGGTATCCTACGAGCAGTACTTC
TRBV27	TRBD2	TRBJ2-1	CASSPYSGRTYNEQFF	TGTGCCAGCAGCCCTTATAGCGGGAGGACCTACAATGAGCAGTTCTTC
TRBV7-9	TRBD2	TRBJ2-7	CASSLGRGLAGEWYEQYF	TGTGCCAGCAGCTTAGGTAGGGGACTAGCGGGAGAGTGGTACGAGCAGTACTTC